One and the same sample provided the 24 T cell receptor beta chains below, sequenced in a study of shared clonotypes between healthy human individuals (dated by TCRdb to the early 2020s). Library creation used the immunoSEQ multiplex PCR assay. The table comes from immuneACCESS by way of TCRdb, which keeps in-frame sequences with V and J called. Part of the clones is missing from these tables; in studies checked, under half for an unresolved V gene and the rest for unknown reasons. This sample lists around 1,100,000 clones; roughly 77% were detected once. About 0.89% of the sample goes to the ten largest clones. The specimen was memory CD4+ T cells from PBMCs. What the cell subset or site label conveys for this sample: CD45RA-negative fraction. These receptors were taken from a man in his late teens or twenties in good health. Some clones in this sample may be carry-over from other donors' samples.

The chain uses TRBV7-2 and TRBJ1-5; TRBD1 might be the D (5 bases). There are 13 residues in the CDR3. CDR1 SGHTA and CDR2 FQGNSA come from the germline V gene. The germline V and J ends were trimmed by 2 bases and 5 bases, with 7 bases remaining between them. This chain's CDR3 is CASSLRGDQPQHF. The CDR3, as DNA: TGTGCCAGCAGCTTAAGAGGGGATCAGCCCCAGCATTTT.

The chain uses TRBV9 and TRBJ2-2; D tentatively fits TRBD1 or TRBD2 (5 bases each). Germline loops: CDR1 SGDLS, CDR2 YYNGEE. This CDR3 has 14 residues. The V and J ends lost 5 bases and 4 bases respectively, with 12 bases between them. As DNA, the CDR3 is TGTGCCAGCAGTAGGCTTGGGACCACCGGGGAGCTGTTTTTT. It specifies CASSRLGTTGELFF.

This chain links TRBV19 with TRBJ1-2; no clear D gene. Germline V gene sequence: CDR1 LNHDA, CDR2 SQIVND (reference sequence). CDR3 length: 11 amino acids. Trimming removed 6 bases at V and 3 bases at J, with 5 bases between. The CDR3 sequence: CASRGDYGYTF. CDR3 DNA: TGTGCCAGTAGGGGTGACTATGGCTACACCTTC. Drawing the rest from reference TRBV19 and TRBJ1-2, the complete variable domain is DGGITQSPKYLFRKEGQNVTLSCEQNLNHDAMYWYRQDPGQGLRLIYYSQIVNDFQKGDIAEGYSVSREKKESFPLTVTSAQKNPTAFYLCASRGDYGYTFGSGTRLTVV.

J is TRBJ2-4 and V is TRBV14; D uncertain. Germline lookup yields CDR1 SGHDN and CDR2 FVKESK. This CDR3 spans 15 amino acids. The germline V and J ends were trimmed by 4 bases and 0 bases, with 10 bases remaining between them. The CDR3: CASSPFSVAKNIQYF. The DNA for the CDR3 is TGTGCCAGCAGCCCCTTTTCCGTAGCCAAAAACATTCAGTACTTC.

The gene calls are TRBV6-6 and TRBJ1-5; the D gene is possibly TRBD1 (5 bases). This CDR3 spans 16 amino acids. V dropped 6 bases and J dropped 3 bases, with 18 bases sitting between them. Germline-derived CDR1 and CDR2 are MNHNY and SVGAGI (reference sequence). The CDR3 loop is CASSPLGADTNQPQHF. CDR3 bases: TGTGCCAGCAGCCCCCTCGGGGCGGACACCAATCAGCCCCAGCATTTT.

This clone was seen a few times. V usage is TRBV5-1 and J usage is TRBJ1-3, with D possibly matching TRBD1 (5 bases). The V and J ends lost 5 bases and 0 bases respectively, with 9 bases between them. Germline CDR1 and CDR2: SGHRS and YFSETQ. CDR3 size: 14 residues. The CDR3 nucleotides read TGCGCCAGCAGTCAGGGAGGCTCTGGAAACACCATATATTTT. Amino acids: CASSQGGSGNTIYF.

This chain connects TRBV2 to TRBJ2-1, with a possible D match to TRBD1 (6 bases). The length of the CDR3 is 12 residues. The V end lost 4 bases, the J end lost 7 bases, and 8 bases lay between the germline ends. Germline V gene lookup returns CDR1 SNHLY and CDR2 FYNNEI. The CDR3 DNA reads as TGTGCCAGCAGTGTGACAGGTAATGAGCAGTTCTTC. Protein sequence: CASSVTGNEQFF.

The CDR3 DNA sequence: TGCGCCAGCAGTCAAATGAATACCCTCCCCTACGAGCAGTACTTC. It is translated as CASSQMNTLPYEQYF. The chain carries TRBV23-1 and TRBJ2-7; no definite D call. TRBV23-1 is noted as an ORF with a role that remains uncertain. V was cut by 2 bases and J by 2 bases, with 13 bases left in between. The CDR3 is 15 amino acids.

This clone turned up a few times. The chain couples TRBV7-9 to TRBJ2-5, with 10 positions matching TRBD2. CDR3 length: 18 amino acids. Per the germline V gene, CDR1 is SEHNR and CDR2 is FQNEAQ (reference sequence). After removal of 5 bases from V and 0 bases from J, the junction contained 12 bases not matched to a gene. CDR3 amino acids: CASSPIFGLAGDQETQYF. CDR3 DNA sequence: TGTGCCAGCAGCCCAATTTTCGGCCTAGCGGGGGACCAAGAGACCCAGTACTTC.

The CDR3 loop is CASSLDGSGETQYF. CDR3 in DNA: TGCGCCAGCAGCTTGGATGGCAGTGGGGAGACCCAGTACTTC. The rearrangement links TRBV5-1 to TRBJ2-5; no firm D call. From germline, CDR1 is SGHRS and CDR2 YFSETQ. There are 14 residues in the CDR3. The ends were cut back, 0 bases at V and 5 bases at J, with 11 bases in the middle.

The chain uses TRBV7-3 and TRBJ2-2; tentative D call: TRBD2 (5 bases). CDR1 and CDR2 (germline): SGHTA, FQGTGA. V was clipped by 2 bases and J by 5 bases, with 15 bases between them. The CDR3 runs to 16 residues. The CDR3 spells CASSLDRSPGTGELFF. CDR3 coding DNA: TGTGCCAGCAGCTTAGATCGGTCTCCGGGGACCGGGGAGCTGTTTTTT.

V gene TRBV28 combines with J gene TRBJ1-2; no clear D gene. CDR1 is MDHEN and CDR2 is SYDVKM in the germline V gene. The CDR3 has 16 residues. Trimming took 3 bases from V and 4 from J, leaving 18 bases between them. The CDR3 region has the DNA TGTGCCAGCAGTTTGGGGAAAGGGTCGCGTTTCTATGGCTACACCTTC. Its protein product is CASSLGKGSRFYGYTF.

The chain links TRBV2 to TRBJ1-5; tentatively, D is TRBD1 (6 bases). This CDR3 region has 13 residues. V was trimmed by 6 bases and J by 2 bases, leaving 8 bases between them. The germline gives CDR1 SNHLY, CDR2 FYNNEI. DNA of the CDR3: TGTGCCAGCAGGAAGGGGGGCAATCAGCCCCAGCATTTT. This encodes CASRKGGNQPQHF.

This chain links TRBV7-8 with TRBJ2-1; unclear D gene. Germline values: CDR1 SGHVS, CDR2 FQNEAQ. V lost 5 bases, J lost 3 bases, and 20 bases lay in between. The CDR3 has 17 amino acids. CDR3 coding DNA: TGTGCCAGCAGCCCGGCGATAGGTGGGTCGGTCTACAATGAGCAGTTCTTC. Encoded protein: CASSPAIGGSVYNEQFF. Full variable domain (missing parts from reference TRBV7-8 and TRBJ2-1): GAGVSQSPRYKVAKRGQDVALRCDPISGHVSLFWYQQALGQGPEFLTYFQNEAQLDKSGLPSDRFFAERPEGSVSTLKIQRTQQEDSAVYLCASSPAIGGSVYNEQFFGPGTRLTVL.

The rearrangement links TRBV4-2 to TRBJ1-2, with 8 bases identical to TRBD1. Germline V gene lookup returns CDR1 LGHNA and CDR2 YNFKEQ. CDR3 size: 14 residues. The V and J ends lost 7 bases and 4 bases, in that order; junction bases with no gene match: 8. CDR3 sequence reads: CASTTGGARYGYTF. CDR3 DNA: TGTGCCAGCACAACAGGGGGAGCTCGCTATGGCTACACCTTC.

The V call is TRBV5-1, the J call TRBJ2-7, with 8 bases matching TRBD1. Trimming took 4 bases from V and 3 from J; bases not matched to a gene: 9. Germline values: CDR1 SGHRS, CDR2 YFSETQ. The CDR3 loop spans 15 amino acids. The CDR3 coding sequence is TGCGCCAGCAGCCCAGGGGGCACCCTAGACTACGAGCAGTACTTC. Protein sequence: CASSPGGTLDYEQYF.

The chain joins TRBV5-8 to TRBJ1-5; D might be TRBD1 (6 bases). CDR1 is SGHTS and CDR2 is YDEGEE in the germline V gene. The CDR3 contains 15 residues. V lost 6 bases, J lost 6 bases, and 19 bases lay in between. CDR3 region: CASNYGGGLGQPQHF. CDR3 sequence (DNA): TGTGCCAGCAACTATGGGGGGGGCCTGGGTCAGCCCCAGCATTTT.

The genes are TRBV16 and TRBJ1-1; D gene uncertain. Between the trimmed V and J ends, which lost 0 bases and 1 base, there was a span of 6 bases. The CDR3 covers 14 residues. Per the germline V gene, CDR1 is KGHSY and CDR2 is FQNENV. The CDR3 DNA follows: TGTGCCAGCAGCCAATCTCACGGGAACACTGAAGCTTTCTTT. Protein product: CASSQSHGNTEAFF.

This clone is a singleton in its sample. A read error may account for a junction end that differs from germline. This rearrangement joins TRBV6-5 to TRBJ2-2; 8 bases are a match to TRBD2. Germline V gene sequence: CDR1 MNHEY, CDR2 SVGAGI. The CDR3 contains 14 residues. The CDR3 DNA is TGCGCGACGGGAGGGCTTTGGAGTACCGGGGAGCTGTTTTTT. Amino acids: CATGGLWSTGELFF.

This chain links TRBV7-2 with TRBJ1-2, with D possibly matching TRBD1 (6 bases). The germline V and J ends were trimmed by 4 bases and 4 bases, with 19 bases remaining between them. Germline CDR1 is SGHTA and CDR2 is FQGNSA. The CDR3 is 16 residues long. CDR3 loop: CASSSTGQNSAYGYTF. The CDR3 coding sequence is TGTGCCAGCAGCTCAACCGGACAGAACAGCGCCTATGGCTACACCTTC.

This chain's CDR3 is CASSALDNSGNTIYF. The CDR3 DNA reads as TGTGCCAGCAGCGCCTTGGACAACTCTGGAAACACCATATATTTT. The chain recombines TRBV9 with TRBJ1-3; perhaps TRBD1 as D (5 bases). V was trimmed by 3 bases and J by 0 bases, leaving 10 bases between them. The CDR3 is made up of 15 amino acids. CDR1 and CDR2 (germline): SGDLS, YYNGEE. Drawing the rest from reference TRBV9 and TRBJ1-3, the complete variable domain is DSGVTQTPKHLITATGQRVTLRCSPRSGDLSVYWYQQSLDQGLQFLIQYYNGEERAKGNILERFSAQQFPDLHSELNLSSLELGDSALYFCASSALDNSGNTIYFGEGSWLTVV.

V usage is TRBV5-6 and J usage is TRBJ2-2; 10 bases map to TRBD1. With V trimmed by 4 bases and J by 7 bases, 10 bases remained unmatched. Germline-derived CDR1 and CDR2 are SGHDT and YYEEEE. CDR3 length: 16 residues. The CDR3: CASSPLRDRGGGELFF. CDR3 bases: TGTGCCAGCAGCCCGCTCCGGGACAGGGGCGGCGGGGAGCTGTTTTTT.

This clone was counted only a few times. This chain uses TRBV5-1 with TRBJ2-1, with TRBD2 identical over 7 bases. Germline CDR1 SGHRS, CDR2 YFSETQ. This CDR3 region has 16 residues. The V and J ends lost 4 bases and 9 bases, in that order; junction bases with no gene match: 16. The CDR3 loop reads CASSPPLRGSVGEQFF. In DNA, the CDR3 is TGCGCCAGCAGCCCCCCCCTGCGCGGGAGTGTGGGTGAGCAGTTCTTC.

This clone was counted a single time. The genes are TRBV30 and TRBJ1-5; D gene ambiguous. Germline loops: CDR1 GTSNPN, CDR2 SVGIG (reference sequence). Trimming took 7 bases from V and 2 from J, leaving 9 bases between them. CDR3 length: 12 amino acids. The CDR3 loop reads CASNWGNQPQHF. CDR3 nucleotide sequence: TGTGCCTCCAACTGGGGCAATCAGCCCCAGCATTTT.